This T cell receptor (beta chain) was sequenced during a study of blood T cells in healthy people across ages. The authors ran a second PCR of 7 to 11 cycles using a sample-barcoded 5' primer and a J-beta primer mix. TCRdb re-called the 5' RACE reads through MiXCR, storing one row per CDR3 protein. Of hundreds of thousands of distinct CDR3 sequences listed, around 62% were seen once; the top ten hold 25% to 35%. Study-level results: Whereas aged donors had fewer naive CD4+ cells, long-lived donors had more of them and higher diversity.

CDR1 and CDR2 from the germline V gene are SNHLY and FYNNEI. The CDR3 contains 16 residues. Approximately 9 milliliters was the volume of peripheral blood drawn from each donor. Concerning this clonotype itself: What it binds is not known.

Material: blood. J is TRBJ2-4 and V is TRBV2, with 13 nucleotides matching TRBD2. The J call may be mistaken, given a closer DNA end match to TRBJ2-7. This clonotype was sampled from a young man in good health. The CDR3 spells CASSPPGTSGTYEQYF. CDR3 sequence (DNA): TGTGCCAGCAGTCCCCCCGGGACTAGCGGGACCTACGAGCAGTACTTC.